The T cell receptor beta chain under discussion was sequenced for a study of T cells in tumors after PD-1 blockade. Looking at the study overall: Patients received pembrolizumab 200 mg every 3 weeks or cemiplimab 350 mg every 2 weeks. On average, peripheral blood gave more than 100,000 TCR templates and 35,000 to 40,000 unique clonotypes. Daily vismodegib 150 mg continued in a subset of anti-PD-1-treated patients. Findings and limits, study-wide: Some novel exhausted tumor clones appeared in pre-treatment blood, suggesting peripheral recruitment.

As concerns this clone: Its target is unknown.

TCRdb keeps only in-frame clones here, not all; method: immunoSEQ multiplex PCR. The data contain tens of thousands of clones, approximately 73% of them seen just once; the ten biggest clones take up almost 40%. The source was PBMCs, collected after anti-PD-1 treatment. This sequence originates from a human donor with basal cell carcinoma.

CDR3 nucleotides: TGCGCCAGCAGCCAAGGCGGACAGGGGTATAGAGAAAAACTGTTTTTT. As protein: CASSQGGQGYREKLFF. This chain connects TRBV4-3 to TRBJ1-4, with TRBD1 identical over 9 bases. Looked up from germline, CDR1 is LGHNA and CDR2 is YSLEER. This CDR3 region has 16 residues. Germline trimming cut 1 base from V and 8 bases from J; bases unmatched to any gene: 8.